This TCR beta chain was sequenced in a study of response to subunit inactivated influenza vaccine. TCRdb analysed the RT-PCR reads with MiXCR anew, one entry per CDR3 protein. The sample lists around 600,000 distinct CDR3 sequences, over 9% occurring once. The germline V and J ends were trimmed by 5 bases and 6 bases, with 16 bases remaining between them. Germline V gene sequence: CDR1 MDHEN, CDR2 SYDVKM. This CDR3 spans 14 amino acids. The same sample was also used in a study of T cells expressing NK-cell markers. That work adds: TCR beta cDNA was generated via 5'RACE template switching incorporating UMIs. An anti-gamma-delta TCR antibody was added in several experiments. It restricted sorting to alpha-beta TCR-expressing T cells. For five or six donors, the dominant NKG2C+ clonotypes made up roughly 1.0-7.5% of their CD8+ T cells. Expanded clones of NKG2C+ T cells had an unclear HCMV specificity.

The chain couples TRBV28 to TRBJ1-2, with TRBD1 as a possible D gene (6 bases). Specimen: PBMCs from blood, collected on the day of vaccination. The receptor's source is a man aged 45-60 years who received an inactivated influenza vaccine. The CDR3 region has the DNA TGTGCCAGCAGTGACAGGACCTCCAGTCATGGCTACACCTTC. Translated, it gives CASSDRTSSHGYTF.